This T cell receptor beta chain was recovered during a study of blood T cell repertoires in COVID-19. About the research overall: Sample material is recorded as cDNA or gDNA derived from T cells, B-cell-depleted T cells, or PBMCs.

In the authors' methods: Amplification from reference gene primers served as the basis for estimated nucleated cell counts. The method was immunoSEQ multiplex PCR; TCRdb's version includes in-frame clones alone and lacks a portion of them. V, J and clone size are taken as reported in that table, and D and trimming were inferred from the DNA itself. The sample includes some 110,000 clones, about four fifths seen only once; the top ten take roughly 17%. V was clipped by 4 bases and J by 9 bases; unmatched bases: 7. From germline, CDR1 is MNHEY and CDR2 SVGEGT. The CDR3 has 14 amino acids. The chain couples TRBV6-2 or TRBV6-3 to TRBJ2-1, with TRBD1 matching 9 bases. The sequence was collected from a man in his 60s with active or convalescent COVID-19. The sequenced sample was peripheral blood. This CDR3 reads CASSSGTGLSEQFF. CDR3 sequence (DNA): TGTGCCAGCAGTTCCGGGACAGGGTTGAGTGAGCAGTTCTTC.